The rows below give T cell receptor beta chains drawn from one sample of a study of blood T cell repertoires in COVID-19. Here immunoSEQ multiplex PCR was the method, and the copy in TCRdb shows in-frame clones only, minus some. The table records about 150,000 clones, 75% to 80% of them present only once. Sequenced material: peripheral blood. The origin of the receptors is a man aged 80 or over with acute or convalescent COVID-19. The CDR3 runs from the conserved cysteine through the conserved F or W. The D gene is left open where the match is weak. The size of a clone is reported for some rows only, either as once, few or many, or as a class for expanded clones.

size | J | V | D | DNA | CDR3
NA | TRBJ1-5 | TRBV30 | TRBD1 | TGTGCCTGGAGTCTGGGGACAGGGGATAGCAATCAGCCCCAGCATTTT | CAWSLGTGDSNQPQHF
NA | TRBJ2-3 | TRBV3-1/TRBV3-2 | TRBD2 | TGTGCCAGCAGCCAAACGGGGGGGCGCGCAGATACGCAGTATTTT | CASSQTGGRADTQYF
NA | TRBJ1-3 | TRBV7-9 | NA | TGTGCCAGCAGCTATAATTCAGGCGCTCGCCTTTTATATTTT | CASSYNSGARLLYF
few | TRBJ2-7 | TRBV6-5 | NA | TGTGCCAGCAGCCCCGCGCTACCCAACCCCTACGAGCAGTACTTC | CASSPALPNPYEQYF
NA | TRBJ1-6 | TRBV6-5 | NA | TGTGCCAGCAGCAGCTCCTATAATTCACCCCTCCACTTT | CASSSSYNSPLHF
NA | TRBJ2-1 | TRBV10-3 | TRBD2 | TGTGCCATCAGTGAGTCGACGGGGGGGAATGAGCAGTTCTTC | CAISESTGGNEQFF
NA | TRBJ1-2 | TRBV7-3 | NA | TGTGCCAGCAGCTTAAGGCCTACAGCCTCCTATGGCTACACCTTC | CASSLRPTASYGYTF
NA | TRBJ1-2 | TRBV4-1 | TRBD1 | TGCGCCAGCAGCCAAGATGCAGGGGGCGCTGGCTATGGCTACACCTTC | CASSQDAGGAGYGYTF
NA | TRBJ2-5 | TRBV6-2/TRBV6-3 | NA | TGTGCCAGCAGTTACTCGGGGTTCGGACAGCAAGAGACCCAGTACTTC | CASSYSGFGQQETQYF
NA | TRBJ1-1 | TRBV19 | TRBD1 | TGTGCCAGTAGTGCGCCGCCCGACAGGGGAGGGTACACTGAAGCTTTCTTT | CASSAPPDRGGYTEAFF
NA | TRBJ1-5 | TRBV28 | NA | TGTGCCAGCAGTTTGATCAGTTTTAATCAGCCCCAGCATTTT | CASSLISFNQPQHF
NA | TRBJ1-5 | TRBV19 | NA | TGTGCCAGTATCGGCAGGAATAGCAATCAGCCCCAGCATTTT | CASIGRNSNQPQHF
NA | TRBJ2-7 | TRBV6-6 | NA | TGTGCCAGCAGACGCGGGACGCGGGAGCAGTACTTC | CASRRGTREQYF
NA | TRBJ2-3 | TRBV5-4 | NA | TGTGCCAGCAGCTTGTCAGGATCTAGCACAGATACGCAGTATTTT | CASSLSGSSTDTQYF
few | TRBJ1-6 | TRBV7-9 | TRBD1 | TGTGCCAGCAGCTTAGATCAGGGGGTTAATTCACCCCTCCACTTT | CASSLDQGVNSPLHF
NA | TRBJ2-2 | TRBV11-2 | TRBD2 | TGTGCCAGCAGCTTAGTAGCGGGGGGGACCGGGGAGCTGTTTTTT | CASSLVAGGTGELFF
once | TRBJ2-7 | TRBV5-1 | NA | TGCGCCAGCAGCTTGGCCGGGGGACTCCTCTACGAGCAGTACTTC | CASSLAGGLLYEQYF
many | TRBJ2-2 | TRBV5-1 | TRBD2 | TGCGCCAGCAGATCAGCGGGGTTTGGCGGGGAGCTGTTTTTT | CASRSAGFGGELFF
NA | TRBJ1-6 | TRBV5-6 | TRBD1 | TGTGCCAGCAGCTTACCGGGACAGGGGGTGAGCTCCTATAATTCACCCCTCCACTTT | CASSLPGQGVSSYNSPLHF
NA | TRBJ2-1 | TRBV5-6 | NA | TGTGCCAGCAGCCCCCAGTACAATGAGCAGTTCTTC | CASSPQYNEQFF
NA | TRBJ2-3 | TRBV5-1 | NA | TGCGCCAGCAGCTTGAGCGGAATGGGTGGCACAGATACGCAGTATTTT | CASSLSGMGGTDTQYF
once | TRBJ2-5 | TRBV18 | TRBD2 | TGTGCCAGCTCACCATCCCTAGCGGGGGGTTCGGAGACCCAGTACTTC | CASSPSLAGGSETQYF
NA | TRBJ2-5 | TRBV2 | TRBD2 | TGTGCCAGCAGTGACGTGACTAGCGGCCAAGAGACCCAGTACTTC | CASSDVTSGQETQYF
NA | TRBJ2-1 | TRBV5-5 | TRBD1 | TGTGCCAGCAGCGAAATAACAGGGGACTACAATGAGCAGTTCTTC | CASSEITGDYNEQFF
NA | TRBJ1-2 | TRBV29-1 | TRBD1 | TGCAGCGTTGGCACCCAGGGGGGCGGCTACACCTTC | CSVGTQGGGYTF
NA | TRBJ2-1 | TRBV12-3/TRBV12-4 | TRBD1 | TGTGCCAGTCAGGACAGGTACAATGAGCAGTTCTTC | CASQDRYNEQFF
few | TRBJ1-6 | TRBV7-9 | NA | TGTGCCAGCAGCTCGGCAGGTGGACAGCCTAATTCACCCCTCCACTTT | CASSSAGGQPNSPLHF
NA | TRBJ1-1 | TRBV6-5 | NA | TGTGCCAGCAGTTATGATGGGGGGGGCACGGACACTGAAGCTTTCTTT | CASSYDGGGTDTEAFF
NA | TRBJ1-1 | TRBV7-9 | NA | TGTGCCAGCAGCCGGGGTGACACTGAAGCTTTCTTT | CASSRGDTEAFF
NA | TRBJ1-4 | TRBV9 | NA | TGTGCCAGCAGCGTAGAATCAGGGAGGGCTGAAAAACTGTTTTTT | CASSVESGRAEKLFF
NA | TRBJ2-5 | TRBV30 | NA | TGTGCCTGGGGTCCGGGGACCCAGTACTTC | CAWGPGTQYF
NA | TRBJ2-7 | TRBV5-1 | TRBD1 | TGCGCCAGCAGCTCGACAGGGCCCTACGAGCAGTACTTC | CASSSTGPYEQYF
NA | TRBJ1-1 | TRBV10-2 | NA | TGCGCCAGCAGTGAGCGACAGGCCCGGGTAGGTGAAGCTTTCTTT | CASSERQARVGEAFF
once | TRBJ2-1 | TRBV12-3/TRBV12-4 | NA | TGTGCCAGCAGTGATAGCCACAATGAGCAGTTCTTC | CASSDSHNEQFF
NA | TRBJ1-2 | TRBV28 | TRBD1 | TGTGCCAGCAGGACAGGGCCCTATGGCTACACCTTC | CASRTGPYGYTF
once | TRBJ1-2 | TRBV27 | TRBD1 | TGTGCCAGCAGTTCCCCCGGGACAGGGGTATATGGCTACACCTTC | CASSSPGTGVYGYTF
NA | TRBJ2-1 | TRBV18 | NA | TGTGCCAGCTCACCACAGGGGTCGAGCTCCTACAATGAGCAGTTCTTC | CASSPQGSSSYNEQFF
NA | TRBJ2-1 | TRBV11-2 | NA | TGTGCCAGCAGCTTATTCGGGATTGGGGACAATGAGCAGTTCTTC | CASSLFGIGDNEQFF
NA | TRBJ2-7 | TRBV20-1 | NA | TGCAGTGCTAGTATCCGGGAGAGGGAGCAGTACTTC | CSASIREREQYF
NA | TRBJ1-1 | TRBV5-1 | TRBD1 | TGCGCCAGCAGCTGGTCACAGGGGGCCAACACTGAAGCTTTCTTT | CASSWSQGANTEAFF
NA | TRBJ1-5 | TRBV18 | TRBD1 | TGTGCCAGCTCACCGAGTAGGCAGGGGGTACCTCAGCCCCAGCATTTT | CASSPSRQGVPQPQHF
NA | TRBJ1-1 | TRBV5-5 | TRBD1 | TGTGCCAGCAGCTTGGGGACAGGTTTGAACACTGAAGCTTTCTTT | CASSLGTGLNTEAFF
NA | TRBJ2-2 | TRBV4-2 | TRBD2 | TGTGCCAGCAGCCAAGGGTTCTGGCGGGGGGTGAACACCGGGGAGCTGTTTTTT | CASSQGFWRGVNTGELFF
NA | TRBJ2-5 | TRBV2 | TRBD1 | TGTGCCAGCAGTAATACTTTCGGGACAGGGGGCGACGAGACCCAGTACTTC | CASSNTFGTGGDETQYF
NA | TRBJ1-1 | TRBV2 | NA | TGTGCCAGCAGTGACAGGTTGATGAACACTGAAGCTTTCTTT | CASSDRLMNTEAFF
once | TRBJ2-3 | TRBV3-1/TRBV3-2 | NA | TGTGCCAGCAGCCAAGAAGGGCCAGGGCTATCGCAGTATTTT | CASSQEGPGLSQYF
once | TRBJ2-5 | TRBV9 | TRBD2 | TGTGCCAGCAGCGTAGCTTCCGGACTAGCGGGGGGGCGAGAGACCCAGTACTTC | CASSVASGLAGGRETQYF
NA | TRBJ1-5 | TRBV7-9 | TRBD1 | TGTGCCAGCAGCTTTGGGACAGCCAGCAATCAGCCCCAGCATTTT | CASSFGTASNQPQHF
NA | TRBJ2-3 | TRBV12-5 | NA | TGTGCTAGTGGTTTGACCAGGGATACGCAGTATTTT | CASGLTRDTQYF
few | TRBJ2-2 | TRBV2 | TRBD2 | TGTGCCAGCAGCGGGACTAGCGGGGGGAGTACCGGGGAGCTGTTTTTT | CASSGTSGGSTGELFF
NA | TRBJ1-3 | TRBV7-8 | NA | TGTGCCAGCAGCTTTCGACAGCCAAACACCATATATTTT | CASSFRQPNTIYF
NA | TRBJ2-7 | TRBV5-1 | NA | TGCGCCAGCAGCTTGGCGACAGGATCCTACGAGCAGTACTTC | CASSLATGSYEQYF
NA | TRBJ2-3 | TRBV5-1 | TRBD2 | TGCGCCAGCAGCCGTAGGCCTAGCGGGGGGCCTTTGAGCACAGATACGCAGTATTTT | CASSRRPSGGPLSTDTQYF
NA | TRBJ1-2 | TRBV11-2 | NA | TGTGCCAGCAGCTTCTTTTCCGGGACACAGAACTATGGCTACACCTTC | CASSFFSGTQNYGYTF
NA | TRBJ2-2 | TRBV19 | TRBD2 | TGTGCCAGTAGTCCGGAAGGTAGCGGGATTACCGGGGAGCTGTTTTTT | CASSPEGSGITGELFF
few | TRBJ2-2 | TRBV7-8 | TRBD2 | TGTGCCAGCAGCTGGACTGGGACTACGACCGGGGAGCTGTTTTTT | CASSWTGTTTGELFF
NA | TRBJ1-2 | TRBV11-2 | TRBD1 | TGTGCCAGCAGCTCGTTCCGGGACAGGGGGGACTATGGCTACACCTTC | CASSSFRDRGDYGYTF
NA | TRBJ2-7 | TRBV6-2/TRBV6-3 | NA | TGTGCCAGCAGCCGCAGTACCTACGAGCAGTACTTC | CASSRSTYEQYF
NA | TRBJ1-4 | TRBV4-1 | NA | TGCGCCAGCAGCCAAGGGACAGTGGCAACTAATGAAAAACTGTTTTTT | CASSQGTVATNEKLFF